The rows below give T cell receptor beta chains drawn from one sample of a study of blood T cell repertoires in COVID-19. The method was immunoSEQ multiplex PCR; TCRdb's version includes in-frame clones alone and lacks a portion of them. The sample holds about 310,000 clones, roughly 86% seen once. The specimen was PBMCs or T cells enriched from blood (not recorded which). Receptors originate from a woman younger than 30 who had recovered from COVID-19. Both conserved end residues are part of each CDR3. A D gene is named only where the DNA matches it firmly. Rows give clone size only sometimes, using once, few, many, or a class for an expanded clone.

j_call	clone_size	v_call	d_call	cdr3_aa	cdr3_nt
TRBJ2-6	NA	TRBV7-2	TRBD1	CASSLVQGAGANVLTF	TGTGCCAGCAGCTTAGTACAGGGGGCCGGGGCCAACGTCCTGACTTTC
TRBJ2-1	once	TRBV9	NA	CASSVASKPNEQFF	TGTGCCAGCAGCGTAGCGTCTAAACCCAATGAGCAGTTCTTC
TRBJ1-2	NA	TRBV6-5	TRBD1	CVTGTGDYGYTF	TGTGTCACCGGGACAGGGGACTATGGCTACACCTTC
TRBJ2-1	once	TRBV4-2	NA	CASSQEEAGQRLYNEQFF	TGTGCCAGCAGCCAAGAAGAGGCTGGCCAGCGGCTCTACAATGAGCAGTTCTTC
TRBJ1-1	once	TRBV14	NA	CASSPRLDSPEAFF	TGTGCCAGCAGCCCCCGCCTTGACAGTCCTGAAGCTTTCTTT
TRBJ1-5	NA	TRBV28	NA	CASSPDKQGRQPQHF	TGTGCCAGCAGTCCGGATAAACAGGGTCGTCAGCCCCAGCATTTT
TRBJ2-7	NA	TRBV28	TRBD2	CATKSSGGSYEQYF	TGTGCCACCAAGTCTAGCGGGGGATCCTACGAGCAGTACTTC
TRBJ2-1	NA	TRBV5-1	TRBD2	CASSPPIAGGRGEQFF	TGCGCCAGCAGCCCTCCAATAGCGGGGGGGCGGGGTGAGCAGTTCTTC
TRBJ2-7	once	TRBV7-9	NA	CASSSGMDRTPQYF	TGTGCCAGCAGCTCAGGGATGGACCGGACACCGCAGTACTTC
TRBJ2-4	NA	TRBV7-2	NA	CASSLDYGEENIQYF	TGTGCCAGCAGCTTGGACTATGGGGAGGAAAACATTCAGTACTTC
TRBJ1-4	NA	TRBV5-6	TRBD1	CASTGQGDEKLFF	TGTGCCAGTACGGGACAGGGGGATGAAAAACTGTTTTTT
TRBJ2-7	NA	TRBV9	NA	CASSVGGTASYEQYF	TGTGCCAGCAGCGTAGGGGGGACTGCCTCCTACGAGCAGTACTTC
TRBJ1-5	NA	TRBV6-5	TRBD1	CASSYSQGAGQPQHF	TGTGCCAGCAGTTACTCACAGGGGGCCGGGCAGCCCCAGCATTTT
TRBJ1-4	NA	TRBV5-4	NA	CASSLSFNEKLFF	TGTGCCAGCAGCTTGTCATTCAATGAAAAACTGTTTTTT
TRBJ1-1	NA	TRBV12-3/TRBV12-4	NA	CASSTTPEAFF	TGTGCCAGCAGCACAACCCCTGAAGCTTTCTTT
TRBJ2-6	NA	TRBV28	NA	CASTPWYGVGGDRSGANVLTF	TGTGCCAGCACCCCCTGGTATGGGGTAGGGGGGGATAGATCTGGGGCCAACGTCCTGACTTTC
TRBJ2-1	NA	TRBV2	TRBD2	CASSEAVLAGVENEQFF	TGTGCCAGCAGTGAAGCTGTACTAGCGGGAGTCGAAAATGAGCAGTTCTTC
TRBJ2-1	NA	TRBV7-9	NA	CASSIVRGWADEQFF	TGTGCCAGCAGCATAGTCCGGGGGTGGGCGGATGAGCAGTTCTTC
TRBJ1-1	NA	TRBV7-9	NA	CASSPRWDTTTEAFF	TGTGCCAGCAGCCCTAGGTGGGACACAACCACTGAAGCTTTCTTT
TRBJ2-5	NA	TRBV7-2	TRBD1	CASSRRGQVTEETQYF	TGTGCCAGCAGCAGAAGAGGACAGGTTACCGAAGAGACCCAGTACTTC
TRBJ2-3	once	TRBV20-1	TRBD2	CSASSPGTTITQYF	TGCAGTGCTAGTTCCCCGGGGACTACTATCACGCAGTATTTT
TRBJ2-3	NA	TRBV5-1	TRBD2	CASSFAPSGESTQYF	TGCGCCAGCAGCTTTGCGCCTAGCGGGGAAAGTACGCAGTATTTT
TRBJ2-1	NA	TRBV19	NA	CASRGLSTYNEQFF	TGTGCCAGTAGAGGACTAAGTACCTACAATGAGCAGTTCTTC
TRBJ2-3	NA	TRBV27	TRBD1	CASSFWDRAGDTQYF	TGTGCCAGCAGTTTCTGGGACAGGGCGGGAGATACGCAGTATTTT
TRBJ1-5	NA	TRBV18	NA	CASSRLGDQPQHF	TGTGCCAGCTCACGTCTTGGAGATCAGCCCCAGCATTTT
TRBJ2-1	NA	TRBV6-2/TRBV6-3	TRBD2	CASSYVRTSGISYNEQFF	TGTGCCAGCAGTTACGTTCGGACTAGCGGCATTTCCTACAATGAGCAGTTCTTC
TRBJ2-7	few	TRBV5-6	NA	CASSFLSSYEQYF	TGTGCCAGCAGCTTCCTAAGCTCCTACGAGCAGTACTTC
TRBJ1-1	NA	TRBV5-4	NA	CASSLVLQGAFF	TGTGCCAGCAGCTTGGTTTTACAGGGAGCTTTCTTT
TRBJ1-1	NA	TRBV5-1	NA	CASSLKRGTEAFF	TGCGCCAGCAGCTTGAAAAGGGGCACTGAAGCTTTCTTT
TRBJ2-1	NA	TRBV10-3	TRBD2	CAISGPRAGGYNEQFF	TGTGCCATCAGTGGCCCTCGAGCGGGGGGCTACAATGAGCAGTTCTTC
TRBJ1-3	few	TRBV27	NA	CASRLGTDSGNTIYF	TGTGCCAGCAGATTAGGAACAGACTCTGGAAACACCATATATTTT
TRBJ1-6	NA	TRBV6-1	TRBD1	CASSDGRGRHNSPLHF	TGTGCCAGCAGTGATGGTAGGGGGCGGCATAATTCACCCCTCCACTTT
TRBJ1-5	NA	TRBV3-1/TRBV3-2	NA	CASSPGGRPGEPQHF	TGTGCCAGCAGCCCAGGTGGCCGACCCGGGGAACCCCAGCATTTT
TRBJ2-7	NA	TRBV19	NA	CASSMVSSLPYEQYF	TGTGCCAGTAGTATGGTGTCGTCGCTACCCTACGAGCAGTACTTC
TRBJ2-2	NA	TRBV2	TRBD1	CASSSWTGTNTGELFF	TGTGCCAGCAGCTCGTGGACAGGAACTAACACCGGGGAGCTGTTTTTT
TRBJ2-7	NA	TRBV6-5	TRBD2	CASSRGGLYEQYF	TGTGCCAGCAGTCGGGGAGGGCTCTACGAGCAGTACTTC
TRBJ2-5	NA	TRBV5-1	TRBD2	CASSKTSGGETQYF	TGCGCCAGCAGCAAGACTAGCGGGGGAGAGACCCAGTACTTC
TRBJ1-2	once	TRBV4-1	NA	CASSRGSDGNYGYTF	TGCGCCAGCAGCCGGGGCTCGGACGGGAACTATGGCTACACCTTC
TRBJ1-1	NA	TRBV5-6	NA	CASSLPRGTEAFF	TGTGCCAGCAGCTTGCCTCGCGGCACTGAAGCTTTCTTT
TRBJ1-1	few	TRBV28	TRBD1	CASRRPIGTGGWVTEAFF	TGTGCCAGCAGGCGGCCAATCGGGACAGGGGGCTGGGTAACTGAAGCTTTCTTT
TRBJ2-7	NA	TRBV12-2	NA	CASRLVARQVFSYEQYF	TGTGCAAGTCGCTTAGTCGCGCGCCAGGTATTTTCCTACGAGCAGTACTTC
TRBJ2-1	NA	TRBV28	NA	CASSGPYNEQFF	TGTGCCAGCAGTGGGCCCTACAATGAGCAGTTCTTC
TRBJ2-3	once	TRBV19	TRBD1	CASSTGQDTDTQYF	TGTGCCAGTAGTACGGGACAGGATACAGATACGCAGTATTTT
TRBJ1-4	NA	TRBV7-9	TRBD1	CASSLGPGQMWAEKLFF	TGTGCCAGCAGCTTAGGTCCGGGACAGATGTGGGCTGAAAAACTGTTTTTT
TRBJ1-2	NA	TRBV7-2	TRBD1	CASSLVTGGLFNYGYTF	TGTGCCAGCAGCTTAGTGACAGGGGGCTTATTCAACTATGGCTACACCTTC
TRBJ2-1	NA	TRBV19	TRBD2	CASSIPSASGRADEQFF	TGTGCCAGTAGTATTCCCTCCGCTAGCGGGAGGGCGGATGAGCAGTTCTTC
TRBJ1-1	many	TRBV11-2	NA	CASSLRGTEAFF	TGTGCCAGCAGCCTCAGGGGTACTGAAGCTTTCTTT
TRBJ2-7	NA	TRBV6-2/TRBV6-3	NA	CASSGSAYEQYF	TGTGCCAGCAGCGGCTCAGCCTACGAGCAGTACTTC
TRBJ2-2	NA	TRBV5-4	TRBD2	CASSLVSGGSTGELFF	TGTGCCAGCAGCTTGGTTAGCGGGGGCAGCACCGGGGAGCTGTTTTTT